Listed below are T cell receptor beta chains from one sample, sequenced in a study of blood T cell repertoires in COVID-19. TCRdb's copy holds only in-frame clones and misses some; the assay was immunoSEQ multiplex PCR. The table includes about 100,000 clones, 70% to 80% detected once. Sequencing input: peripheral blood. The receptors come from a woman aged 80 or over with active or convalescent COVID-19. Both conserved end residues are part of each CDR3. The D gene is left open where the match is weak. The listing skips clone size in some rows; elsewhere it reads once, few, many or a size class.

>NA|NA|TRBJ2-2|TRBV10-3
CAISDRRAATGELFF
TGTGCCATCAGTGATAGGCGGGCTGCGACCGGGGAGCTGTTTTTT
>NA|TRBD1|TRBJ1-6|TRBV3-1/TRBV3-2
CASSRTGGNSPLHF
TGTGCCAGCAGCCGGACAGGGGGTAATTCACCCCTCCACTTT
>medium-sized|NA|TRBJ1-1|TRBV20-1
CSARESTEAFF
TGCAGTGCTAGGGAGAGCACTGAAGCTTTCTTT
>NA|NA|TRBJ2-2|TRBV5-5
CASSSDSRTGELFF
TGTGCCAGCAGCTCGGACAGCCGCACCGGGGAGCTGTTTTTT
>NA|TRBD1|TRBJ1-6|TRBV11-2
CASSLDRVPDRGNSPLHF
TGTGCCAGCAGCTTAGATAGGGTTCCGGACAGGGGTAATTCACCCCTCCACTTT
>NA|TRBD2|TRBJ2-1|TRBV11-2
CASSRMGGGYNEQFF
TGTGCCAGCAGCCGGATGGGGGGGGGCTACAATGAGCAGTTCTTC
>NA|NA|TRBJ2-3|TRBV13
CASSLGPAERTDTQYF
TGTGCCAGCAGCTTAGGCCCAGCGGAGCGCACAGATACGCAGTATTTT
>NA|TRBD2|TRBJ2-3|TRBV7-2
CASSLSGTSTDTQYF
TGTGCCAGCAGCCTTAGCGGGACTAGCACAGATACGCAGTATTTT
>NA|TRBD2|TRBJ2-7|TRBV2
CASRGTSGSHEQYF
TGTGCCAGCAGAGGGACTAGCGGGAGTCACGAGCAGTACTTC
>once|NA|TRBJ2-1|TRBV7-3
CASSLVAALDPVEQFF
TGTGCCAGCAGCTTAGTAGCTGCCCTAGACCCGGTGGAGCAGTTCTTC
>NA|TRBD2|TRBJ2-7|TRBV15
CATSRVPLAGWDGTYEQYF
TGTGCCACCAGCAGAGTCCCACTAGCGGGATGGGATGGGACCTACGAGCAGTACTTC
>NA|TRBD2|TRBJ2-2|TRBV7-3
CASSLKAGANTGELFF
TGTGCCAGCAGCTTAAAGGCGGGGGCGAACACCGGGGAGCTGTTTTTT
>NA|NA|TRBJ1-6|TRBV30
CAQKGGHNSPLHF
TGTGCCCAAAAAGGGGGTCATAATTCACCCCTCCACTTT
>few|NA|TRBJ2-1|TRBV5-3
CARSPAGGQLSSYNEQFF
TGTGCCAGAAGCCCGGCCGGCGGACAGTTGAGCTCCTACAATGAGCAGTTCTTC
>NA|NA|TRBJ1-4|TRBV6-5
CASSNRQIRNEKLFF
TGTGCCAGCAGTAATAGACAGATCCGTAATGAAAAACTGTTTTTT
>few|NA|TRBJ1-2|TRBV6-1
CASSENPRVHGYTF
TGTGCCAGCAGTGAAAACCCCAGGGTGCATGGCTACACCTTC
>NA|TRBD2|TRBJ2-4|TRBV2
CASKTSPPADIQYF
TGTGCCAGCAAGACTAGCCCGCCTGCAGACATTCAGTACTTC
>NA|TRBD1|TRBJ2-7|TRBV2
CASSSQGFGEQYF
TGTGCCAGCAGTTCACAGGGGTTCGGCGAGCAGTACTTC
>NA|NA|TRBJ1-5|TRBV9
CASSPEDYQPQHF
TGTGCCAGCAGCCCTGAGGATTATCAGCCCCAGCATTTT
>NA|TRBD1|TRBJ2-1|TRBV2
CASRDRVVNEQFF
TGTGCCAGCCGGGACAGGGTAGTAAATGAGCAGTTCTTC
>NA|NA|TRBJ1-1|TRBV20-1
CSAPRVAEAFF
TGCAGTGCCCCCAGGGTTGCGGAAGCTTTCTTT
>NA|TRBD2|TRBJ2-7|TRBV7-9
CASSRPALSGRVIYF
TGTGCCAGCAGCCGACCGGCCCTTAGCGGGAGGGTGATCTACTTC
>NA|TRBD2|TRBJ2-1|TRBV11-2
CASRGLAGGWNEQFF
TGTGCCAGCAGGGGTCTAGCGGGAGGGTGGAATGAGCAGTTCTTC
>NA|TRBD1|TRBJ1-1|TRBV2
CASNRDRNTEAFF
TGTGCCAGCAATCGGGACAGGAACACTGAAGCTTTCTTT
>few|TRBD2|TRBJ2-7|TRBV15
CATSRGGGLAGIGQQYF
TGTGCCACCAGCAGGGGGGGTGGACTAGCGGGAATTGGACAGCAGTACTTC
>NA|TRBD2|TRBJ2-5|TRBV28
CASSVVLAGGPSQETQYF
TGTGCCAGCAGTGTCGTACTAGCGGGAGGGCCGAGTCAAGAGACCCAGTACTTC
>NA|TRBD2|TRBJ2-2|TRBV6-2/TRBV6-3
CASSDLAGGPTGELFF
TGTGCCAGCAGCGACCTAGCGGGAGGGCCTACCGGGGAGCTGTTTTTT
>NA|NA|TRBJ2-7|TRBV4-1
CASSQDRFGEYF
TGCGCCAGCAGCCAAGATCGTTTTGGAGAGTACTTC
>NA|TRBD1|TRBJ2-1|TRBV10-3
CAISRDRTTYNEQFF
TGTGCCATCAGCCGGGACAGGACTACCTACAATGAGCAGTTCTTC
>NA|TRBD1|TRBJ2-2|TRBV5-4
CASSPGLDRQNTGELFF
TGTGCCAGCAGCCCTGGTTTGGACAGGCAGAACACCGGGGAGCTGTTTTTT
>NA|TRBD1|TRBJ2-2|TRBV4-3
CARSRTGGTGGDTGELFF
TGCGCCCGCAGCCGAACGGGGGGGACAGGGGGCGACACCGGGGAGCTGTTTTTT
>NA|NA|TRBJ2-7|TRBV5-6
CASRGPGGYASEQYF
TGTGCCAGCAGGGGCCCCGGGGGTTATGCCTCCGAGCAGTACTTC
>NA|NA|TRBJ2-2|TRBV29-1
CSVVGRTNTGELFF
TGCAGCGTTGTCGGCAGGACGAACACCGGGGAGCTGTTTTTT
>NA|NA|TRBJ2-1|TRBV27
CASSELGGAYNEQFF
TGTGCCAGCAGTGAACTAGGGGGGGCCTACAATGAGCAGTTCTTC
>once|NA|TRBJ2-5|TRBV18
CASSRESRVRETQYF
TGTGCCAGCTCACGTGAGTCCCGGGTGCGAGAGACCCAGTACTTC
>NA|TRBD1|TRBJ2-3|TRBV7-3
CASSLIGDRVVGADTQYF
TGTGCCAGCAGCTTAATAGGGGACAGGGTCGTTGGGGCAGATACGCAGTATTTT
>NA|NA|TRBJ2-1|TRBV12-3/TRBV12-4
CASILGLGGEQFF
NA
>NA|TRBD2|TRBJ2-5|TRBV19
CASSILAGDQETQYF
TGTGCCAGTAGTATTCTAGCGGGCGACCAAGAGACCCAGTACTTC
>NA|NA|TRBJ1-5|TRBV6-5
CASSTAPGGNQPQHF
TGTGCCAGCAGTACCGCCCCGGGTGGCAATCAGCCCCAGCATTTT
>few|TRBD1|TRBJ2-7|TRBV5-1
CASSFRTGFYEQYF
TGCGCCAGCAGCTTTAGGACAGGATTCTACGAGCAGTACTTC
>NA|NA|TRBJ2-2|TRBV25-1
CASNVGGTGELFF
TGTGCCAGCAACGTAGGGGGAACCGGGGAGCTGTTTTTT
>NA|TRBD2|TRBJ2-7|TRBV29-1
CSVSGTSGIYEQYF
TGCAGCGTGTCCGGGACTAGCGGGATCTACGAGCAGTACTTC
>once|TRBD1|TRBJ1-2|TRBV5-1
CASRSDTGVYGYTF
TGTGCCAGCAGATCAGATACAGGGGTCTATGGCTACACCTTC
>NA|NA|TRBJ1-2|TRBV10-3
CATQQELAGGYTF
TGTGCCACCCAACAGGAGTTGGCTGGTGGCTACACCTTC
>NA|TRBD2|TRBJ2-1|TRBV13
CASSSHLAGGAYNEQFF
TGTGCCAGCAGCTCCCATTTAGCGGGAGGGGCATACAATGAGCAGTTCTTC
>NA|NA|TRBJ1-1|TRBV18
CASSESRGNTEAFF
TGTGCCAGCTCAGAATCACGGGGGAACACTGAAGCTTTCTTT
>once|NA|TRBJ1-1|TRBV25-1
CASSEQGLNTEAFF
TGTGCCAGCAGTGAACAGGGGTTGAACACTGAAGCTTTCTTT
>once|NA|TRBJ1-5|TRBV25-1
CASSGAGVQPQHF
TGTGCCAGCAGTGGGGCGGGGGTTCAGCCCCAGCATTTT
>once|TRBD2|TRBJ2-5|TRBV7-6
CASSLGPGRGQETQYF
TGTGCCAGCAGCTTAGGCCCGGGGAGGGGCCAAGAGACCCAGTACTTC
>NA|TRBD1|TRBJ2-3|TRBV29-1
CSVLGQGGTDTQYF
TGCAGCGTTCTGGGACAGGGCGGAACAGATACGCAGTATTTT
>NA|TRBD1|TRBJ2-7|TRBV2
CASSDQGQGYEQYF
TGTGCCAGCAGTGATCAGGGACAGGGGTACGAGCAGTACTTC